One and the same sample provided the 10 T cell receptor beta chains below, sequenced in a study of OX40 agonist ivuxolimab in advanced cancers. The library was made by the immunoSEQ multiplex PCR assay. Drawn from immuneACCESS, this table holds only the in-frame rearrangements with V and J called that TCRdb kept. Clones are partly lost; checked studies trace under half to an unresolved V gene and leave the rest unexplained. Within this sample are 40,000 or so clones, with 88% of them counted one time only. The top ten constitute approximately 12% of the sample. The sample in question was CD4+ or CD8+ T cells sorted from blood, obtained in a trial of the OX40 agonist ivuxolimab. These receptors were obtained from an adult with an advanced solid tumor such as melanoma, head and neck, liver or kidney cancer.

The chain links TRBV6-6 to TRBJ2-7, with unresolved D. Germline V CDR1 and CDR2: MNHNY, SVGAGI (reference sequence). Trimming shortened V by 0 bases and J by 2 bases, and 8 bases separated the two germline ends. This CDR3 comprises 14 residues. The chain's CDR3 is CASSYSGQTYEQYF. In nucleotides, the CDR3 is TGTGCCAGCAGTTACTCAGGGCAGACCTACGAGCAGTACTTC.

V is TRBV19 and J is TRBJ1-2; D is possibly TRBD1 (5 bases). The CDR3 length is 13 residues. Trimming took 1 base from V and 5 from J, leaving 8 bases between them. Germline CDR1 LNHDA, CDR2 SQIVND (reference sequence). The CDR3 nucleotides read TGTGCCAGTAGTATAGGGGACTTTTATGGCTACACCTTC. Protein product: CASSIGDFYGYTF.

The chain recombines TRBV27 with TRBJ1-2; no definite D call. V was cut by 4 bases and J by 8 bases, with 20 bases left in between. CDR1 and CDR2 (germline): MNHEY, SMNVEV (reference sequence). The CDR3 loop spans 15 amino acids. CDR3 loop: CASSSLPPLDIGYTF. CDR3 nucleotide sequence: TGTGCCAGCAGTTCTCTTCCCCCCCTGGATATAGGCTACACCTTC.

This chain links TRBV29-1 with TRBJ2-7; 7 bases map to TRBD1. Germline values: CDR1 SQVTM, CDR2 ANQGSEA. The V segment lost 6 bases and the J segment 0 bases; nucleotides outside the gene matches: 5. This CDR3 spans 13 amino acids. The CDR3 spells CSVTGTVSYEQYF. The CDR3, as DNA: TGCAGCGTGACAGGGACCGTCTCCTACGAGCAGTACTTC.

CDR3 in amino acids: CASSAPGIQYF. The CDR3 region has the DNA TGTGCCAGCAGCGCCCCGGGCATTCAGTACTTC. V and J are TRBV6-5 and TRBJ2-4, with D uncertain. Trimming took off 6 bases at V and 9 bases at J, with 9 bases between the two ends. The V gene's germline CDR1 is MNHEY and CDR2 SVGAGI. This CDR3 contains 11 residues.

This chain connects TRBV13 to TRBJ2-7; possibly TRBD1 or TRBD2 for D (5 bases each). Germline CDR1 PRHDT, CDR2 FYEKMQ (reference sequence). The CDR3 has 15 amino acids. V lost 4 bases, J lost 1 base, and 14 bases lay in between. The CDR3 here is CASSYMVGTSYEQYF. The CDR3 DNA reads TGTGCCAGCAGCTATATGGTCGGGACGTCCTACGAGCAGTACTTC.

The chain combines TRBV5-1 with TRBJ2-1; 9 nucleotides agree with TRBD2. Trimming removed 5 bases from V and 2 bases from J; junction bases left unmatched: 5. Germline-derived CDR1 and CDR2 are SGHRS and YFSETQ. The CDR3 extends over 15 amino acids. CDR3 amino acids: CASSLSGRPYNEQFF. The DNA of the CDR3 is TGCGCCAGCAGTCTTAGCGGGAGACCCTACAATGAGCAGTTCTTC.

The rearrangement joins TRBV5-6 to TRBJ1-2; D is undetermined. Germline V lookup: CDR1 SGHDT, CDR2 YYEEEE. The CDR3 sequence is 18 residues long. With 0 bases removed from V and 1 base from J, the gap between germline ends came to 19 bases. CDR3 residues: CASSLGGWLLDYNYGYTF. The CDR3 coding sequence is TGTGCCAGCAGCTTGGGCGGTTGGCTCCTCGACTATAACTATGGCTACACCTTC.

This chain joins TRBV2 and TRBJ1-4; D unclear. V shed 9 bases and J shed 4 bases, with 6 bases lying between them. Germline CDR1 is SNHLY and CDR2 is FYNNEI. This CDR3 spans 11 amino acids. CDR3 sequence reads: CARASNEKLFF. The CDR3 DNA follows: TGTGCCAGAGCCAGTAATGAAAAACTGTTTTTT.

In regard to this clone: One junction end disagrees with the germline gene, perhaps due to a read error. J is TRBJ2-1 and V is TRBV7-7; maybe TRBD2 (6 bases). This CDR3 is built from 15 residues. The germline gives CDR1 SSHAT, CDR2 FNYEAQ (reference sequence). The chain's CDR3 is CASSLATGTQNEQFF. The DNA for the CDR3 is TGTGCTAGCAGCTTAGCTACCGGGACTCAGAATGAGCAGTTCTTC.